The 29 T cell receptor beta chains presented below share a single source sample, sequenced in a study of T-cell reconstitution after alpha-beta-depleted transplantation in children. TCRbeta library construction was performed incorporating unique molecular identifiers. MiXCR was run by TCRdb on the PCR reads, yielding one entry per CDR3 protein. The profile shows some 530,000 distinct CDR3 sequences, 12% of them singletons. The sequencing used PBMCs from the stem cell graft donor, collected from the stem cell graft. Every receptor here comes from a human donor who donated a stem cell graft to a child with combined immunodeficiency.

This clonotype was counted between two and nine times. This rearrangement joins TRBV5-6 to TRBJ1-2; tentative D call: TRBD1 (5 bases). Trimming stripped 5 bases from V and 2 bases from J, with 10 bases between. Germline values: CDR1 SGHDT, CDR2 YYEEEE. This CDR3 spans 13 amino acids. CDR3 residues: CASRGVSNYGYTF. The CDR3 nucleotides read TGTGCCAGCAGGGGGGTGTCCAACTATGGCTACACCTTC.

This clonotype was seen many times. The chain links TRBV24-1 to TRBJ2-5; D gene unclear. Deletions cut 0 bases from V and 5 bases from J, with 6 bases between. The CDR3 totals 13 residues. CDR1 and CDR2 (germline): KGHDR, SFDVKD. The CDR3 spells CATSDLWRETQYF. Here the CDR3 DNA reads TGTGCCACCAGTGATTTGTGGCGGGAGACCCAGTACTTC.

This clonotype appeared a few times. The genes are TRBV20-1 and TRBJ1-1; D remains ambiguous. Trimming cost V 1 base and J 0 bases, with 9 bases left between them. Germline V gene data show CDR1 as DFQATT and CDR2 as SNEGSKA (reference sequence). The CDR3 extends over 14 amino acids. CDR3 residues: CSARVYGLNTEAFF. CDR3 DNA: TGCAGTGCTAGAGTGTACGGCTTGAACACTGAAGCTTTCTTT.

This clonotype was detected many times. The V call is TRBV24-1, the J call TRBJ2-1; D is undetermined. CDR3 size: 15 residues. Germline CDR1 reads KGHDR; CDR2 reads SFDVKD. Trimming pared 2 bases from V and 0 bases from J, leaving 7 bases between. The CDR3 reads CATSDSYSSYNEQFF. CDR3 coding DNA: TGTGCCACCAGTGATTCCTACAGCTCCTACAATGAGCAGTTCTTC.

This clonotype was seen at least ten times. The rearrangement uses TRBV12-3 or TRBV12-4 and TRBJ2-7; 9 bases fit TRBD1. This CDR3 spans 15 amino acids. The J segment lost 2 bases and the V segment lost 5 bases, leaving 7 bases of the junction unmatched. The CDR3 nucleotides are TGTGCCAGCAGTCGGAGGGACAGGGCGGCCTACGAGCAGTACTTC. Translated: CASSRRDRAAYEQYF.

The chain employs TRBV12-3 or TRBV12-4 and TRBJ2-1; 9 bases fit TRBD2. The CDR3 length is 15 residues. V was clipped by 7 bases and J by 1 base; unmatched bases: 5. CDR3 amino acids: CASTSLAGSYNEQFF. The CDR3 DNA reads as TGTGCCAGCACCTCACTAGCGGGTTCCTACAATGAGCAGTTCTTC.

The chain couples TRBV11-3 to TRBJ2-5; 11 bases are shared with TRBD2. CDR1 and CDR2 (germline): SGHNT, YENEEA. This CDR3 is built from 16 residues. With 5 bases clipped from V and 2 bases from J, the junction kept 7 bases outside the gene matches. The CDR3 is CASSSRGTSGQETQYF. The CDR3 nucleotides are TGTGCCAGCAGCAGCAGGGGGACTAGCGGTCAAGAGACCCAGTACTTC.

This clonotype was observed a handful of times. CDR3 DNA: TGCAGCGTTGAAGATTTAAAAGGGTTGGTCTATGGCTACACCTTC. This encodes CSVEDLKGLVYGYTF. The chain has TRBV29-1 and TRBJ1-2; no reliable D call. The CDR3 consists of 15 residues. Trimming pared 0 bases from V and 4 bases from J, leaving 15 bases between. Germline values: CDR1 SQVTM, CDR2 ANQGSEA.

The table lists this clonotype with a few counts. The chain recombines TRBV24-1 with TRBJ2-3; the D gene is possibly TRBD2 (6 bases). Trimming left V 7 bases short and J 4 bases short, with 11 bases between. In germline, CDR1 is KGHDR, CDR2 SFDVKD. This CDR3 is 13 amino acids long. The chain's CDR3 is CATSGRGSDTQYF. As DNA, the CDR3 is TGTGCCACCAGCGGGAGAGGGTCAGATACGCAGTATTTT.

The V and J genes are TRBV20-1 and TRBJ2-3; a possible D gene is TRBD2 (5 bases). The CDR3 loop spans 17 amino acids. Germline assignment: CDR1 DFQATT and CDR2 SNEGSKA (reference sequence). The ends were cut back, 1 base at V and 1 base at J, with 18 bases in the middle. This chain's CDR3 is CSARVWILAEGTDTQYF. In nucleotides, the CDR3 is TGCAGTGCTAGAGTGTGGATATTGGCGGAGGGCACAGATACGCAGTATTTT.

The chain carries TRBV11-2 and TRBJ2-5; 9 nucleotides align to TRBD1. The CDR3 contains 16 residues. J gave up 2 bases and V 5 bases, and 9 bases lay outside the gene matches. CDR1 and CDR2 from the germline V gene are SGHAT and FQNNGV. In DNA, the CDR3 is TGTGCCAGCAGCCCGTGGTCGGGACAGGGACAAGAGACCCAGTACTTC. This gives the protein CASSPWSGQGQETQYF.

This clonotype appeared a few times. V is TRBV18 and J is TRBJ2-7, with a possible D match to TRBD2 (5 bases). Per germline, CDR1 KGHSH and CDR2 LQKENI. V lost 6 bases and J lost 5, with 17 bases in between. CDR3 size: 14 residues. The CDR3 protein is CASSPSGNKNEQYF. In DNA, the CDR3 is TGTGCCAGCTCCCCCTCGGGGAATAAGAACGAGCAGTACTTC.

At least ten counts were recorded for this clonotype. The J gene is TRBJ2-7, the V gene TRBV18, with TRBD1 as a possible D gene (5 bases). The germline V gene has CDR1 KGHSH and CDR2 LQKENI. The CDR3 sequence is 14 residues long. V was trimmed by 3 bases and J by 2 bases, leaving 11 bases between them. The CDR3 is CASSPFKGAYEQYF. CDR3 coding DNA: TGTGCCAGCTCACCCTTTAAAGGGGCCTACGAGCAGTACTTC. The full variable domain, rest sourced from reference TRBV18 and TRBJ2-7, is NAGVMQNPRHLVRRRGQEARLRCSPMKGHSHVYWYRQLPEEGLKFMVYLQKENIIDESGMPKERFSAEFPKEGPSILRIQQVVRGDSAAYFCASSPFKGAYEQYFGPGTRLTVT.

V usage is TRBV5-5 and J usage is TRBJ2-3, with 7 bases matching TRBD2. This CDR3 region has 16 residues. Germline CDR1 and CDR2: SGHKS and YYEKEE (reference sequence). With V trimmed by 4 bases and J by 11 bases, 19 bases remained unmatched. The CDR3 DNA sequence: TGTGCCAGCAGCGTCCAGACACCGCTTCCCACGGGAGGGCAGTATTTT. Its translation is CASSVQTPLPTGGQYF. Complete variable domain (other parts from reference TRBV5-5 and TRBJ2-3): DAGVTQSPTHLIKTRGQQVTLRCSPISGHKSVSWYQQVLGQGPQFIFQYYEKEERGRGNFPDRFSARQFPNYSSELNVNALLLGDSALYLCASSVQTPLPTGGQYFGPGTRLTVL.

The chain carries TRBV20-1 and TRBJ1-1; the D gene is possibly TRBD1 (5 bases). There are 14 residues in the CDR3. V lost 1 base and J lost 1, with 10 bases in between. Germline assignment: CDR1 DFQATT and CDR2 SNEGSKA (reference sequence). The CDR3 sequence: CSARGGAPNTEAFF. In DNA, the CDR3 is TGCAGTGCTAGAGGAGGGGCTCCGAACACTGAAGCTTTCTTT.

J is TRBJ2-7 and V is TRBV15, with a possible D match to TRBD2 (7 bases). The germline V gene has CDR1 LNHNV and CDR2 YYDKDF (reference sequence). This CDR3 is 15 amino acids long. Trimming left V 2 bases short and J 7 bases short, with 18 bases between. The CDR3 DNA follows: TGTGCCACCAGCAGACCCGCGGGGGCGCGTGGGGAGCAGTACTTC. Translated, it gives CATSRPAGARGEQYF.

This rearrangement joins TRBV14 to TRBJ1-1, with unresolved D. Per the germline V gene, CDR1 is SGHDN and CDR2 is FVKESK. The V gene lost 4 bases and the J gene lost 4 bases, with 10 bases spanning the gap. This CDR3 comprises 13 residues. The CDR3 sequence is CASSPRGFTEAFF. CDR3 bases: TGTGCCAGCAGCCCTCGGGGTTTCACTGAAGCTTTCTTT.

This clonotype was seen repeatedly, ten times or more. The gene calls are TRBV4-2 and TRBJ2-5; 8 bases match TRBD2. The germline V gene encodes CDR1 LGHNA and CDR2 YNFKEQ. This CDR3 comprises 14 residues. V was pared by 2 bases and J by 5 bases, with 4 bases of the junction left unmatched. The CDR3 region is CASSQNSGSETQYF. CDR3 nucleotides: TGTGCCAGCAGCCAAAACAGCGGGAGCGAGACCCAGTACTTC.

At least ten counts were recorded for this clonotype. The chain recombines TRBV2 with TRBJ2-1; D is possibly TRBD1 or TRBD2 (5 bases each). The germline gives CDR1 SNHLY, CDR2 FYNNEI. The CDR3 spans 14 residues. Trimming took off 2 bases at V and 2 bases at J, with 7 bases between the two ends. The CDR3 protein is CASSELGAYNEQFF. CDR3 nucleotide sequence: TGTGCCAGCAGTGAATTGGGGGCCTACAATGAGCAGTTCTTC.

This clonotype was seen many times. The chain has TRBV5-4 and TRBJ2-5; TRBD2 matches at 12 bases. Germline CDR1 is SGHNT and CDR2 is YYREEE (reference sequence). Losses at the gene ends were 4 bases for V and 4 bases for J; bases not matched to a gene: 5. This CDR3 has 15 amino acids. The CDR3: CASSQGLAGLETQYF. The CDR3 DNA sequence: TGTGCCAGCAGCCAAGGACTAGCGGGATTAGAGACCCAGTACTTC. The variable domain in full, completed from reference TRBV5-4 and TRBJ2-5, reads ETGVTQSPTHLIKTRGQQVTLRCSSQSGHNTVSWYQQALGQGPQFIFQYYREEENGRGNFPPRFSGLQFPNYSSELNVNALELDDSALYLCASSQGLAGLETQYFGPGTRLLVL.

Many counts were recorded for this clonotype. At one of its ends the junction is not consistent with the germline gene, which may arise from a read error. This sequence joins TRBV29-1 and TRBJ2-3; D might be TRBD2 (5 bases). The germline V gene has CDR1 SQVTM and CDR2 ANQGSEA. The CDR3 sequence is 12 residues long. The CDR3 reads CGWTPSTDTQYF. The CDR3 DNA reads TGTGGGTGGACTCCTAGCACAGATACGCAGTATTTT.

This clonotype was seen only a few times. J is TRBJ2-2 and V is TRBV6-1, with 7 bases matching TRBD2. This CDR3 has 13 amino acids. The trim removed 2 bases at V and 6 bases at J, leaving 0 bases unmatched. Germline V gene data show CDR1 as MNHNS and CDR2 as SASEGT. Here the CDR3 reads CASSELAAGELFF. The CDR3 DNA sequence: TGTGCCAGCAGTGAACTAGCGGCCGGGGAGCTGTTTTTT.

This clonotype was recorded many times. This chain links TRBV9 with TRBJ2-3; no definite D call. V gave up 0 bases and J gave up 0 bases, with 5 bases separating them. This CDR3 is 14 amino acids long. Germline loops: CDR1 SGDLS, CDR2 YYNGEE. CDR3 sequence: CASSVDSSTDTQYF. The CDR3 coding sequence is TGTGCCAGCAGCGTAGATTCAAGCACAGATACGCAGTATTTT.

This chain joins TRBV29-1 and TRBJ1-2, with D uncertain. The CDR3 contains 14 residues. The germline CDR1 and CDR2 sequences are SQVTM and ANQGSEA. V shed 4 bases and J shed 0 bases, with 12 bases lying between them. The CDR3, as DNA: TGCAGCGTTGTGTCTAGAACCGCTAACTATGGCTACACCTTC. Amino acid sequence: CSVVSRTANYGYTF.

This clonotype was observed a handful of times. The V gene is TRBV5-6, the J gene TRBJ2-3; D unclear. This CDR3 has 15 residues. The germline V gene encodes CDR1 SGHDT and CDR2 YYEEEE. V lost 2 bases to trimming and J lost 2 bases, with 12 bases between them. The CDR3: CASSFTTAATDTQYF. The CDR3 DNA reads TGTGCCAGCAGCTTCACGACCGCAGCCACAGATACGCAGTATTTT.

This sequence joins TRBV7-6 and TRBJ1-5; weak D call: TRBD1 (5 bases). Trimming took off 1 base at V and 3 bases at J, with 10 bases between the two ends. This CDR3 region has 15 residues. The V gene's germline CDR1 is SGHVS and CDR2 FNYEAQ. The CDR3, as DNA: TGTGCCAGCAGCTTAGATGAGGGGTTCAATCAGCCCCAGCATTTT. Protein product: CASSLDEGFNQPQHF.

At least ten counts were recorded for this clonotype. The V and J genes are TRBV21-1 and TRBJ2-2; TRBD2, as called in the table, went unchecked against the DNA. TRBV21-1 is listed as a pseudogene. The CDR3 runs 15 residues. CDR3 protein: CASSSGGKNTGELFF. The DNA of the CDR3 is TGTGCCAGCAGCTCGGGCGGGAAGAACACCGGGGAGCTGTTTTTT.

This chain joins TRBV4-2 and TRBJ2-1; D is unresolved. The CDR3 spans 15 residues. Germline values: CDR1 LGHNA, CDR2 YNFKEQ. Trimming took 3 bases from V and 0 from J, leaving 9 bases between them. In DNA, the CDR3 is TGTGCCAGCAGCCACACCCCGGGCTCCTACAATGAGCAGTTCTTC. Translated: CASSHTPGSYNEQFF.

This chain uses TRBV7-6 with TRBJ1-4, with a tentative D call TRBD1 (5 bases). Germline-derived CDR1 and CDR2 are SGHVS and FNYEAQ. The CDR3 runs to 15 residues. Trimming cost V 0 bases and J 4 bases, with 9 bases left between them. The CDR3 nucleotides read TGTGCCAGCAGCTTAGCAGACAGCGTTAATGAAAAACTGTTTTTT. This translates into CASSLADSVNEKLFF. Full variable domain (outside the CDR3, taken from reference TRBV7-6 and TRBJ1-4): GAGVSQSPRYKVTKRGQDVALRCDPISGHVSLYWYRQALGQGPEFLTYFNYEAQQDKSGLPNDRFSAERPEGSISTLTIQRTEQRDSAMYRCASSLADSVNEKLFFGSGTQLSVL.